This TCR beta chain derives from a study of Ad26.COV2.S vaccination and SARS-CoV-2 variants (dated by TCRdb to the early 2020s). Regarding the complete study: Vaccine-arm donors came from COV1001, a multicentre, randomized, double-blind, placebo-controlled phase I-IIa trial of Ad26.COV2.S in healthy adults. Ad26.COV2.S was administered intramuscularly at a dose of 5x10^10 or 1x10^11 viral particles, either as one shot or as two shots given 56 days apart. TCRbeta repertoire sequencing served as the tool for gauging how specific and how broad the SARS-CoV-2-reactive T cell receptors were following Ad26.COV2.S vaccination. The TCR-sequenced set comprised about 32 samples: roughly 19 Ad26.COV2.S vaccine recipients, 5 placebo recipients and 8 SARS-CoV-2 convalescent individuals. Trial participants were randomized into five groups of five, in which low-dose or high-dose Ad26.COV2.S was given once or twice, or placebo was given on both occasions. Investigators did not know the trial group allocation while performing experiments and assessing outcomes.

Taken with the paper, the label for treatment or condition translates to: around 19 received Ad26.COV2.S at low or high dose, single or two shots; about five received placebo; per-sample allocation not given. For vaccine and placebo recipients, repertoires were sequenced using samples collected on day 63 after the first injection. Cohort 1b enrolled fewer than 30 adults aged 18-55 years at a single site in Boston, USA, between 29 July and 7 August 2020. Ad26.COV2.S was a replication-incompetent adenovirus type 26 vector expressing a prefusion-stabilized SARS-CoV-2 spike protein from the original Wuhan strain. This clone has just one count. Its binding antigen is unknown. No much larger clone is present one base from it, and per-base qualities are unavailable. Summary of the overall study and its limitations: The authors noted that the TCR breadth and depth analyses may have underestimated total T cell responses. Comparable non-spike TCR breadth was observed between vaccine and placebo recipients, consistent with only spike being contained in the vaccine. Ad26.COV2.S recipients had higher spike-specific TCR breadth than placebo recipients (P = 0.0014). The study was not powered to compare responses between vaccine doses or regimens. After vaccination, spike-specific CD8+ and CD4+ T cell responses were reported to show substantial breadth.

TCRbeta CDR3 regions were sequenced with the immunoSEQ Assay. After extraction, genomic DNA underwent amplification by bias-controlled multiplex PCR, followed by high-throughput sequencing. From the authors' description of their analysis: To quantify the absolute abundance of every unique TCRbeta CDR3 region, sequences were collapsed and filtered. T cell fraction was estimated by normalization of TCRbeta template counts to usable DNA, with usable DNA being measured through amplification of reference genes present in all nucleated cells. Repertoire TCRs were annotated as SARS-CoV-2-specific by exact matching of V gene, CDR3 amino acid sequence and J gene to a known reactive TCR set. The reference SARS-CoV-2 TCR set was obtained from MIRA and was filtered for enrichment in COVID-19-positive ImmuneCODE repertoires, whereby public or cross-reactive TCRs were removed. Using the MIRA antigens, annotated TCRs were further analysed by specific ORF or by position within an ORF. Breadth was defined as the number of annotated unique rearrangements divided by the total number of unique productive rearrangements, and depth was defined as the summed frequency of the annotated unique rearrangements. Two-sided Wilcoxon rank-sum tests were used to compare TCR breadth between groups. Imported from immuneACCESS, the table was reduced by TCRdb to in-frame sequences with V and J called. These copies leave out some clones; in studies compared against another copy, an unresolved V gene accounts for under half, and the cause of the remainder is not known. Clone size and the V and J calls come from that table; the DNA yielded D and trimming. This sample comprises about 380,000 clones, 83% of them detected only once. Around 7.3% of the sample lies in the top ten.

The receptor's source is a person between 18 and 65 years old who received the Ad26.COV2.S COVID-19 vaccine or a placebo. Source: peripheral blood, taken in a trial of Ad26.COV2.S vaccine versus placebo.

The CDR3 corresponds to CASSFKNQDAFF. The DNA is as follows: TGTGCCAGCAGCTTCAAAAACCAGGACGCTTTCTTT. The chain is encoded by TRBV7-2 joined to TRBJ1-1, with the D gene uncertain. Between the V and J ends, shortened by 3 bases and 11 bases respectively, the junction contains 13 bases. Counted from cysteine to phenylalanine, this CDR3 has 12 amino acids. Here the CDR3 DNA is all that survives: 36 bases in frame from base 1. For CDR1 and CDR2, the germline V gene lists SGHTA and FQGNSA.